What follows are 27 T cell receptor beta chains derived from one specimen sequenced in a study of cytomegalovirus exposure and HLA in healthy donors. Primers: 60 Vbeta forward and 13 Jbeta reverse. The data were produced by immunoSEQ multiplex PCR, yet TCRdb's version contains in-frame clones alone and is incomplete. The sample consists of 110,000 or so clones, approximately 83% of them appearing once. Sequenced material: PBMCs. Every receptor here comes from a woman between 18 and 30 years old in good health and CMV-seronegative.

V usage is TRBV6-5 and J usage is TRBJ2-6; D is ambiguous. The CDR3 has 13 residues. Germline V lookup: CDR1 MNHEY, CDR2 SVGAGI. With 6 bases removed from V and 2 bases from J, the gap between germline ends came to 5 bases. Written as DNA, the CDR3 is TGTGCCAGCAGCTTAGCTGGGGCCAACGTCCTGACTTTC. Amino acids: CASSLAGANVLTF.

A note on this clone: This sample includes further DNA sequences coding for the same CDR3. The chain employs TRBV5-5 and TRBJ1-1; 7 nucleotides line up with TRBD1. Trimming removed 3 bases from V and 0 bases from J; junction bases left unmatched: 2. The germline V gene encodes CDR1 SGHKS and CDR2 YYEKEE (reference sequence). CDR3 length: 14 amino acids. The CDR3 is CASSYRGVNTEAFF. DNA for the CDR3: TGTGCCAGCAGCTACAGGGGAGTGAACACTGAAGCTTTCTTT.

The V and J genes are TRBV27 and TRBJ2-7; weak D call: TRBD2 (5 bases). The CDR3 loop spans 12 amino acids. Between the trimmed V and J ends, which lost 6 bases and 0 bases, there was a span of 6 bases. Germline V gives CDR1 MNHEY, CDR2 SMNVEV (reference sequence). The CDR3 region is CASRGSSYEQYF. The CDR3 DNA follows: TGTGCCAGCAGAGGGAGCTCCTACGAGCAGTACTTC.

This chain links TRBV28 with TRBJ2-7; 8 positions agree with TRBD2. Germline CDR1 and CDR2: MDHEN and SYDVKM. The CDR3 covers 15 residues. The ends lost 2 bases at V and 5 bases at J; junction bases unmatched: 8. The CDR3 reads CASSLRGRSPHEQYF. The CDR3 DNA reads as TGTGCCAGCAGTTTACGCGGGAGGTCCCCCCACGAGCAGTACTTC.

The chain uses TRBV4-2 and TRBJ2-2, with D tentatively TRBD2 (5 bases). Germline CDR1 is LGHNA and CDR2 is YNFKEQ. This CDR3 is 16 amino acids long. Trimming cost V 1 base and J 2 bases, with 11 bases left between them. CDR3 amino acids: CASSQGLSGNTGELFF. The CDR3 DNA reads TGTGCCAGCAGCCAAGGCCTCAGCGGTAACACCGGGGAGCTGTTTTTT.

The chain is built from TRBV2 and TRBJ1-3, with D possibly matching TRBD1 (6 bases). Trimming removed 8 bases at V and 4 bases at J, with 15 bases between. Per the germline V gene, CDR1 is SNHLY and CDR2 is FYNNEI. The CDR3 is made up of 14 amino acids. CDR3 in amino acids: CASSGTPRGNTIYF. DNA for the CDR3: TGTGCCAGCTCTGGGACACCGAGAGGAAACACCATATATTTT.

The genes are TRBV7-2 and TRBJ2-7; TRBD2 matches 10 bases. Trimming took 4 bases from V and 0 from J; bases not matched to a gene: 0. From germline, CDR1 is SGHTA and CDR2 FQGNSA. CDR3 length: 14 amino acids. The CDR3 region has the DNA TGTGCCAGCAGCTGGACTAGCGGCTCCTACGAGCAGTACTTC. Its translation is CASSWTSGSYEQYF.

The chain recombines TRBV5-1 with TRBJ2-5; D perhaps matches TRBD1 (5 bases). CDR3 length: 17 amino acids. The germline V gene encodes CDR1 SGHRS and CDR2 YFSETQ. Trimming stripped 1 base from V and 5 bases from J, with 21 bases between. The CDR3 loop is CASSLNWSGLSRETQYF. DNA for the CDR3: TGCGCCAGCAGCTTGAATTGGTCAGGGTTATCTCGGGAGACCCAGTACTTC. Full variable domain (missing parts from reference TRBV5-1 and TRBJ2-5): KAGVTQTPRYLIKTRGQQVTLSCSPISGHRSVSWYQQTPGQGLQFLFEYFSETQRNKGNFPGRFSGRQFSNSRSEMNVSTLELGDSALYLCASSLNWSGLSRETQYFGPGTRLLVL.

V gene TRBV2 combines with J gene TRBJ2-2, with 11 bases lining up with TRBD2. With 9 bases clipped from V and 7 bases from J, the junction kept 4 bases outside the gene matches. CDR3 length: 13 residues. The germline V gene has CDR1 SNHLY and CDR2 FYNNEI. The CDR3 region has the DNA TGTGCCAGTAGCGGGAGGGCTGGCGGGGAGCTGTTTTTT. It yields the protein CASSGRAGGELFF.

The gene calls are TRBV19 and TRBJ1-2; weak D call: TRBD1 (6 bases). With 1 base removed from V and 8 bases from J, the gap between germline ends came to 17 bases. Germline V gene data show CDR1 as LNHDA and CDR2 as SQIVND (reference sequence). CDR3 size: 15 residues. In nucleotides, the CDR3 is TGTGCCAGTAGTATAGGTCCACAGGGACATCAAGGCTACACCTTC. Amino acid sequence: CASSIGPQGHQGYTF.

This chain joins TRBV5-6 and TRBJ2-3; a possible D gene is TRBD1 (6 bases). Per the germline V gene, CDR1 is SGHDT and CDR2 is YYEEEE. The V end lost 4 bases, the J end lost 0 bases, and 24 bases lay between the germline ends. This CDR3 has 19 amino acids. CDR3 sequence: CASSPFSQEGVSSTDTQYF. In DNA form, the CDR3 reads TGTGCCAGCAGCCCTTTCTCCCAAGAGGGGGTTTCTAGCACAGATACGCAGTATTTT.

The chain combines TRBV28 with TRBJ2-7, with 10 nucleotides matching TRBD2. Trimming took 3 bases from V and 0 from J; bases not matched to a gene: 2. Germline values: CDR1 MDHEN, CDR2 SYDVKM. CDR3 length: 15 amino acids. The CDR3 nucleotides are TGTGCCAGCAGTTTTAGCGGGGGGAACTCCTACGAGCAGTACGTC. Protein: CASSFSGGNSYEQYV.

CDR3 amino acids: CASSSTGIETQYF. DNA for the CDR3: TGTGCCAGCAGCTCGACAGGGATAGAGACCCAGTACTTC. The V and J genes are TRBV11-3 and TRBJ2-5, with 7 bases fitting TRBD1. Germline V gives CDR1 SGHNT, CDR2 YENEEA. This CDR3 has 13 amino acids. J lost 4 bases, V lost 4 bases, and 3 bases had no gene match.

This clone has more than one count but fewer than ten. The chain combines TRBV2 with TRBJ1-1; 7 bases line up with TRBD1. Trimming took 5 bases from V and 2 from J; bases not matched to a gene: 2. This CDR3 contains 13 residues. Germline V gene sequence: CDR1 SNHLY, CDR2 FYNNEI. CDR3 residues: CASSRDSNTEAFF. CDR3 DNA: TGTGCCAGCAGTCGGGACAGTAACACTGAAGCTTTCTTT.

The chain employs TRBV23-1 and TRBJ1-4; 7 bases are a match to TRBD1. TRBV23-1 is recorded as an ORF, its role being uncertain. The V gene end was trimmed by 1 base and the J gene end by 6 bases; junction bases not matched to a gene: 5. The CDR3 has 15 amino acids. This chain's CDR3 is CASSQLGTADEKLFF. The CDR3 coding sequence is TGCGCCAGCAGTCAATTAGGGACAGCAGATGAAAAACTGTTTTTT.

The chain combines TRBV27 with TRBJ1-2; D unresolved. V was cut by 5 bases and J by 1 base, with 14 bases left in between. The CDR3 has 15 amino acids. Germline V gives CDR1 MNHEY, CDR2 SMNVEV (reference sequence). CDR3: CASSAAGSRNYGYTF. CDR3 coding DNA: TGTGCCAGCAGTGCGGCGGGGTCGCGTAACTATGGCTACACCTTC.

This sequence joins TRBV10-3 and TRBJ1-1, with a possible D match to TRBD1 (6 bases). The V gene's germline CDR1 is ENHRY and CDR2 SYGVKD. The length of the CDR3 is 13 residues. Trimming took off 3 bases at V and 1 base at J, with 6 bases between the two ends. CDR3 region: CAISDRGNTEAFF. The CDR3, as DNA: TGTGCCATCAGTGACAGGGGGAACACTGAAGCTTTCTTT.

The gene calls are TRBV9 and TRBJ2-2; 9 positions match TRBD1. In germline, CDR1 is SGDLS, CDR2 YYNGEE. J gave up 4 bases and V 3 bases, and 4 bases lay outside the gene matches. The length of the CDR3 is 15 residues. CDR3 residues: CASSAWDRVTGELFF. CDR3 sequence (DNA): TGTGCCAGCAGCGCCTGGGACAGGGTCACCGGGGAGCTGTTTTTT.

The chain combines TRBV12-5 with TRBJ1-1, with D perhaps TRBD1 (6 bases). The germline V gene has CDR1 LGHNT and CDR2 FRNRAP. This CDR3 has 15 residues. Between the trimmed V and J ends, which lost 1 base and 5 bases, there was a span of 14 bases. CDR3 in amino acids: CASGLDRVGWTEAFF. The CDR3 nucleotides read TGTGCTAGTGGTTTGGACAGGGTCGGATGGACTGAAGCTTTCTTT.

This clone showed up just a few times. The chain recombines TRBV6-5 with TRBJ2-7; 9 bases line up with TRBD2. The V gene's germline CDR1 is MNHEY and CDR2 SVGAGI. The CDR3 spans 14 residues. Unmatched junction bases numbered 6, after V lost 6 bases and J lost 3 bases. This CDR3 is CASRTSGYNYEQYF. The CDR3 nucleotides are TGTGCCAGCAGAACTAGCGGGTATAACTACGAGCAGTACTTC.

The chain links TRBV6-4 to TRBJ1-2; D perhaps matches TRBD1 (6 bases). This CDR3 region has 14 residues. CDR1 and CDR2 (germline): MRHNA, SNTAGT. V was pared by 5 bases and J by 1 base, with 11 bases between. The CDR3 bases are TGTGCCAGCAGTCCGGGACAACATAACTATGGCTACACCTTC. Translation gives CASSPGQHNYGYTF.

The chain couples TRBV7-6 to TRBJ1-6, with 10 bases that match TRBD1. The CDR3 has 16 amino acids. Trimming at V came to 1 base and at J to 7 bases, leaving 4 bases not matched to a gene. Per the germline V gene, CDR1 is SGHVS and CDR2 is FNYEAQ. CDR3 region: CASSLGGQGKNSPLHF. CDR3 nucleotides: TGTGCCAGCAGCTTAGGGGGACAGGGGAAGAATTCACCCCTCCACTTT.

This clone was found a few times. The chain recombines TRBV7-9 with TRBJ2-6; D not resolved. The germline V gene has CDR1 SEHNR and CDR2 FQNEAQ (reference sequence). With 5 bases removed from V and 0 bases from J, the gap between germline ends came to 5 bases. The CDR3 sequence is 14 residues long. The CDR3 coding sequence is TGTGCCAGCAGCAATATCTCTGGGGCCAACGTCCTGACTTTC. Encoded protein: CASSNISGANVLTF. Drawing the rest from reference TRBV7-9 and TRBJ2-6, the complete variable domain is DTGVSQNPRHKITKRGQNVTFRCDPISEHNRLYWYRQTLGQGPEFLTYFQNEAQLEKSRLLSDRFSAERPKGSFSTLEIQRTEQGDSAMYLCASSNISGANVLTFGAGSRLTVL.

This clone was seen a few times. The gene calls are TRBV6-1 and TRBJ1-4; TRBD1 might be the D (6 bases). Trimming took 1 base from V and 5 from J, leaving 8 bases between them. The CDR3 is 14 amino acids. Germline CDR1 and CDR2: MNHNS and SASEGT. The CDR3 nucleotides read TGTGCCAGCAGTGAAGACAGGGCGAATGAAAAACTGTTTTTT. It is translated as CASSEDRANEKLFF.

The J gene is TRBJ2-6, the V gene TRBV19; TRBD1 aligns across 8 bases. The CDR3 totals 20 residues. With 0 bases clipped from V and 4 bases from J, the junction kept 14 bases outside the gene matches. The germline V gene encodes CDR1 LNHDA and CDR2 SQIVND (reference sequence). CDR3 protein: CASSIDLTGGSYSGANVLTF. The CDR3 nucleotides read TGTGCCAGTAGTATAGATCTTACAGGGGGAAGTTATTCGGGGGCCAACGTCCTGACTTTC.

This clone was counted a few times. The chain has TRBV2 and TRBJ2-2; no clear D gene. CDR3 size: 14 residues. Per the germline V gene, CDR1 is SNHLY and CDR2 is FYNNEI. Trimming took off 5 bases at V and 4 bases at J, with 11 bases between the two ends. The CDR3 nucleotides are TGTGCCAGCAGTAACGCGGTTGCCACCGGGGAGCTGTTTTTT. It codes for CASSNAVATGELFF.

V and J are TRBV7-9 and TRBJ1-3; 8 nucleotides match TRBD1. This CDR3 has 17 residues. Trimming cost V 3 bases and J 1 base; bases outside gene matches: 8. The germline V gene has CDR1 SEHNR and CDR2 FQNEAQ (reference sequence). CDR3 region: CASSLRQGTGSGNTIYF. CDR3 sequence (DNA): TGTGCCAGCAGCTTGAGACAGGGGACCGGGTCTGGAAACACCATATATTTT.